The clone carrying this T cell receptor (beta chain) was seen ten or more times. The antigen is unknown. Regions amplified from RNA transcripts were the TCR beta CDR3 regions. TCR CDR3 underwent first-round RT-PCR with the HTBI primer set. TCRdb ran MiXCR on the multiplex PCR reads and lists one entry per CDR3 protein. The repertoire has 300,000 to 400,000 distinct CDR3 sequences, roughly 18% of them found once; the top ten carry 45% to 55%. The data originate from a study of T cells in Graves' hyperthyroidism and ophthalmopathy. General observations from the study: A 13 V-J signature model discriminated ophthalmopathy versus stable hyperthyroidism.

Graves' hyperthyroidism qualified as stable when ophthalmopathy did not progress within 18 months. The hyperthyroidism was newly diagnosed and had lasted under 2 months; the patients were aged 18 to 65. Those patients with uncontrolled infection, other autoimmune disease, pregnancy or lactation were excluded. The CDR3 length is 15 residues. With 5 bases clipped from V and 4 bases from J, the junction kept 6 bases outside the gene matches. This sequence joins TRBV12-3 or TRBV12-4 and TRBJ2-7; 12 nucleotides agree with TRBD1. Sequences were obtained from blood. The source of this sequence is a woman aged 45-65 years with Graves' hyperthyroidism. CDR3 nucleotide sequence: TGTGCCAGCAGTGGGATGGGACAGGGGGCTTACGAGCAGTACTTC. It specifies CASSGMGQGAYEQYF.